This T cell receptor (beta chain) came from a study of T cell repertoires in cytomegalovirus infection. Between the trimmed V and J ends, which lost 1 base and 5 bases, there was a span of 10 bases. The CDR3 totals 15 residues. Germline CDR1 SGHNT, CDR2 YYREEE (reference sequence). This clonotype was recorded a few times. Its antigen is as yet unknown. Regarding the study as a whole: Frequencies of public TCR beta families were cumulated, and this identified carriers of CMV plus the relevant HLA. HLA-C-restricted, CMV-specific TCR beta clonotypes were dominant ex vivo.

TCRdb re-called the reads through MiXCR, storing one row per CDR3 protein. The top ten hold roughly a quarter of the sample, which has around 530,000 distinct CDR3 sequences, approximately 16% seen once. The sample consisted of CD8+ T cells from PBMCs. The chain links TRBV5-4 to TRBJ1-6; D is perhaps TRBD1 (5 bases). This receptor was taken from a human donor in good health (CMV status not recorded). Some clones in this sample may be carry-over from other donors' samples. CDR3 coding DNA: TGTGCCAGCAGCTTGTCTCAGGGAAATAATTCACCCCTCCACTTT. This translates into CASSLSQGNNSPLHF.